These 23 T cell receptor beta chains originate from one sample sequenced in a study of glioma-infiltrating T cells after dendritic cell vaccination. Only in-frame clones appear in the TCRdb table, and some are missing; sequencing was by immunoSEQ multiplex PCR. The repertoire holds more than 100,000 clones, about four fifths seen once, with 12% in the top ten. Sequenced material: blood, taken before dendritic cell vaccination. The receptors were gathered from a human donor with glioblastoma.

The chain combines TRBV5-4 with TRBJ2-3, with TRBD2 as a possible D gene (5 bases). CDR1 and CDR2 (germline): SGHNT, YYREEE (reference sequence). CDR3 length equals 12 residues. V was shortened by 4 bases and J by 7 bases, with 10 bases between the two germline ends. The CDR3 loop is CASSATSYTQYF. CDR3 DNA: TGTGCCAGCAGCGCAACTAGTTATACGCAGTATTTT. The complete variable domain, with remaining parts taken from reference TRBV5-4 and TRBJ2-3, reads ETGVTQSPTHLIKTRGQQVTLRCSSQSGHNTVSWYQQALGQGPQFIFQYYREEENGRGNFPPRFSGLQFPNYSSELNVNALELDDSALYLCASSATSYTQYFGPGTRLTVL.

V and J are TRBV6-4 and TRBJ1-6; D might be TRBD1 (6 bases). CDR3 length equals 14 residues. Between the trimmed V and J ends, which lost 2 bases and 11 bases, there was a span of 13 bases. The V gene's germline CDR1 is MRHNA and CDR2 SNTAGT. The chain's CDR3 is CASSDLGGAPPLHF. In DNA form, the CDR3 reads TGTGCCAGCAGTGACCTGGGGGGGGCCCCACCCCTCCACTTT.

The CDR3 protein is CASSETGGEDTEAFF. The CDR3 DNA reads as TGTGCCAGCAGTGAAACAGGGGGCGAGGACACTGAAGCTTTCTTT. The chain links TRBV2 to TRBJ1-1, with 9 positions matching TRBD1. CDR1 and CDR2 from the germline V gene are SNHLY and FYNNEI. V lost 2 bases and J lost 3; bases outside the gene matches: 4. The CDR3 consists of 15 residues.

The chain recombines TRBV19 with TRBJ1-1, with D perhaps TRBD1 (5 bases). The CDR3 runs to 13 residues. The germline V and J ends were trimmed by 7 bases and 0 bases, with 9 bases remaining between them. Per germline, CDR1 LNHDA and CDR2 SQIVND (reference sequence). The CDR3 loop is CASTGGMNTEAFF. In nucleotides, the CDR3 is TGTGCCAGTACCGGGGGTATGAACACTGAAGCTTTCTTT. Supplemented by reference TRBV19 and TRBJ1-1, the full variable domain reads DGGITQSPKYLFRKEGQNVTLSCEQNLNHDAMYWYRQDPGQGLRLIYYSQIVNDFQKGDIAEGYSVSREKKESFPLTVTSAQKNPTAFYLCASTGGMNTEAFFGQGTRLTVV.

The rearrangement joins TRBV27 to TRBJ2-5, with 7 bases fitting TRBD2. V was pared by 1 base and J by 5 bases, with 4 bases of the junction left unmatched. CDR1 is MNHEY, CDR2 SMNVEV, per germline (reference sequence). This CDR3 contains 14 residues. The CDR3 region is CASSLLWGGETQYF. In nucleotides, the CDR3 is TGTGCCAGCAGTTTATTGTGGGGAGGGGAGACCCAGTACTTC.

The chain joins TRBV28 to TRBJ2-7; tentatively, D is TRBD1 (6 bases). The germline V and J ends were trimmed by 11 bases and 5 bases, with 19 bases remaining between them. The germline V gene has CDR1 MDHEN and CDR2 SYDVKM. CDR3 length equals 13 residues. CDR3 protein: CAGKGQGSDEQYF. CDR3 in DNA: TGTGCCGGCAAGGGCCAGGGGTCAGACGAGCAGTACTTC.

The chain uses TRBV19 and TRBJ1-1, with 9 bases fitting TRBD1. Looked up from germline, CDR1 is LNHDA and CDR2 is SQIVND (reference sequence). This CDR3 has 13 residues. Germline trimming cut 6 bases from V and 6 bases from J; bases unmatched to any gene: 5. The CDR3 here is CASSGDRVAEAFF. CDR3 nucleotides: TGTGCCAGTAGCGGGGACAGGGTGGCTGAAGCTTTCTTT. The entire variable domain, with the rest obtained from reference TRBV19 and TRBJ1-1, is as follows: DGGITQSPKYLFRKEGQNVTLSCEQNLNHDAMYWYRQDPGQGLRLIYYSQIVNDFQKGDIAEGYSVSREKKESFPLTVTSAQKNPTAFYLCASSGDRVAEAFFGQGTRLTVV.

The chain has TRBV5-5 and TRBJ1-5; TRBD1 aligns across 8 bases. CDR3 size: 17 residues. Germline lookup yields CDR1 SGHKS and CDR2 YYEKEE (reference sequence). V gave up 3 bases and J gave up 3 bases; unmatched junction bases: 11. The chain's CDR3 is CASSCLQGQAVNQPQHF. The CDR3 DNA follows: TGTGCCAGCAGCTGTCTTCAGGGACAGGCGGTCAATCAGCCCCAGCATTTT.

The chain couples TRBV7-2 to TRBJ2-2; 9 bases align to TRBD2. Germline V gene sequence: CDR1 SGHTA, CDR2 FQGNSA. The CDR3 is 15 amino acids. The trim removed 5 bases at V and 6 bases at J, leaving 7 bases unmatched. The CDR3 DNA sequence: TGTGCCAGCAGCCCCGGGACTAGCCCGTCCGGGGAGCTGTTTTTT. As protein: CASSPGTSPSGELFF.

This clone was seen only a few times. This chain links TRBV15 with TRBJ1-2, with 8 bases that match TRBD1. Germline V gene data show CDR1 as LNHNV and CDR2 as YYDKDF (reference sequence). Trimming cost V 3 bases and J 2 bases; bases outside gene matches: 8. The CDR3 loop spans 16 amino acids. CDR3 sequence reads: CATSSRTGSENYGYTF. The CDR3 DNA follows: TGTGCCACCAGCAGTCGGACAGGGTCGGAAAACTATGGCTACACCTTC.

The rearrangement links TRBV15 to TRBJ2-3; 7 positions match TRBD2. J gave up 0 bases and V 0 bases, and 3 bases lay outside the gene matches. CDR1 and CDR2 from the germline V gene are LNHNV and YYDKDF (reference sequence). The CDR3 loop spans 16 amino acids. The CDR3 sequence: CATSRDPSGSTDTQYF. CDR3 sequence (DNA): TGTGCCACCAGCAGAGACCCTAGCGGAAGCACAGATACGCAGTATTTT. Full variable domain (rest looked up from reference TRBV15 and TRBJ2-3): DAMVIQNPRYQVTQFGKPVTLSCSQTLNHNVMYWYQQKSSQAPKLLFHYYDKDFNNEADTPDNFQSRRPNTSFCFLDIRSPGLGDTAMYLCATSRDPSGSTDTQYFGPGTRLTVL.

The V and J genes are TRBV19 and TRBJ2-1, with TRBD2 as a possible D gene (6 bases). CDR3 length: 14 amino acids. In germline, CDR1 is LNHDA, CDR2 SQIVND (reference sequence). Trimming removed 4 bases from V and 10 bases from J, with 17 bases in between. The CDR3 here is CASSTEDRGKEQFF. The CDR3 DNA is TGTGCCAGTAGTACCGAGGACCGGGGGAAGGAGCAGTTCTTC.

The J gene is TRBJ2-7, the V gene TRBV6-5; 8 bases are a match to TRBD2. J gave up 6 bases and V 4 bases, and 8 bases lay outside the gene matches. This CDR3 spans 14 amino acids. Germline lookup yields CDR1 MNHEY and CDR2 SVGAGI. The CDR3 coding sequence is TGTGCCAGCAGTTCCCGGGGGGGCCTACGCGAGCAGTACTTC. Protein sequence: CASSSRGGLREQYF.

The V call is TRBV15, the J call TRBJ2-5, with D tentatively TRBD2 (6 bases). CDR3 length: 12 amino acids. The germline V and J ends were trimmed by 5 bases and 14 bases, with 18 bases remaining between them. In germline, CDR1 is LNHNV, CDR2 YYDKDF (reference sequence). The CDR3 nucleotides read TGTGCCACCAGCGGAGGGACTTCTTCTTTCTACTTC. It codes for CATSGGTSSFYF. Full variable domain (rest looked up from reference TRBV15 and TRBJ2-5): DAMVIQNPRYQVTQFGKPVTLSCSQTLNHNVMYWYQQKSSQAPKLLFHYYDKDFNNEADTPDNFQSRRPNTSFCFLDIRSPGLGDTAMYLCATSGGTSSFYFGPGTRLLVL.

This clone has only a few counts. This chain joins TRBV6-5 and TRBJ1-5; D gene uncertain. This CDR3 spans 12 amino acids. Germline loops: CDR1 MNHEY, CDR2 SVGAGI. V was clipped by 7 bases and J by 6 bases, with 10 bases between them. CDR3: CASTLGRQPQHF. The DNA of the CDR3 is TGTGCCAGCACTCTGGGCCGTCAGCCCCAGCATTTT.

The chain recombines TRBV5-8 with TRBJ1-4; D ambiguous. V gave up 2 bases and J gave up 17 bases, with 19 bases separating them. Per the germline V gene, CDR1 is SGHTS and CDR2 is YDEGEE. CDR3 length: 13 residues. The CDR3 DNA reads TGTGCCAGCAGCTTCTATCCACCTCCAGGCCCTTTTTTT. Translation: CASSFYPPPGPFF.

This chain links TRBV6-4 with TRBJ2-3; no clear D. This CDR3 has 15 amino acids. The germline gives CDR1 MRHNA, CDR2 SNTAGT. With 0 bases removed from V and 1 base from J, the gap between germline ends came to 8 bases. This CDR3 is CASSDSRVGTDTQYF. The CDR3, as DNA: TGTGCCAGCAGTGACTCGAGAGTTGGCACAGATACGCAGTATTTT.

This rearrangement joins TRBV30 to TRBJ1-4, with unresolved D. The CDR3 is 14 residues long. V lost 5 bases, J lost 4 bases, and 14 bases lay in between. Germline V gene sequence: CDR1 GTSNPN, CDR2 SVGIG (reference sequence). The DNA of the CDR3 is TGTGCCTGGGCCGTTGGTGGCGGTAATGAAAAACTGTTTTTT. It encodes CAWAVGGGNEKLFF.

This clone showed up just a few times. The rearrangement uses TRBV19 and TRBJ1-2, with TRBD1 as a possible D gene (5 bases). Germline V gene sequence: CDR1 LNHDA, CDR2 SQIVND (reference sequence). This CDR3 contains 13 residues. Trimming pared 4 bases from V and 8 bases from J, leaving 14 bases between. The CDR3 here is CASSRAGVYGYTF. In DNA form, the CDR3 reads TGTGCCAGTAGTAGGGCGGGGGTTTACGGCTACACCTTC.

The chain couples TRBV5-1 to TRBJ2-7; 9 nucleotides align to TRBD1. This CDR3 has 16 amino acids. V lost 2 bases, J lost 6 bases, and 12 bases stayed unmatched. Germline V lookup: CDR1 SGHRS, CDR2 YFSETQ. CDR3 protein: CASSLIRDRARGEQYF. The CDR3 DNA reads TGCGCCAGCAGCTTAATCCGGGACAGGGCCCGCGGCGAGCAGTACTTC.

The J gene is TRBJ2-1, the V gene TRBV10-3, with 12 bases lining up with TRBD2. This CDR3 contains 15 residues. Germline V CDR1 and CDR2: ENHRY, SYGVKD. Trimming cost V 4 bases and J 5 bases; bases outside gene matches: 3. This CDR3 is CAISGTSGADNEQFF. The CDR3 nucleotides read TGTGCCATCAGTGGGACTAGCGGGGCCGACAATGAGCAGTTCTTC.

The chain links TRBV2 to TRBJ2-5, with 11 bases matching TRBD1. The V and J ends lost 4 bases and 5 bases, in that order; junction bases with no gene match: 12. This CDR3 spans 17 amino acids. Looked up from germline, CDR1 is SNHLY and CDR2 is FYNNEI. The CDR3 is CASSVPSGTGGTETQYF. DNA of the CDR3: TGTGCCAGCAGTGTTCCTTCCGGGACAGGGGGGACGGAGACCCAGTACTTC.

The rearrangement uses TRBV7-3 and TRBJ2-1; D gene uncertain. V gave up 5 bases and J gave up 2 bases, with 13 bases separating them. The CDR3 is 15 amino acids. Germline CDR1 and CDR2: SGHTA and FQGTGA. This CDR3 is CASSLRNEAYNEQFF. The DNA of the CDR3 is TGTGCCAGCAGCCTCCGAAATGAGGCCTACAATGAGCAGTTCTTC.